The source of this T cell receptor beta chain is a study of tumor-infiltrating lymphocytes in localized non-small cell lung cancer. Study summary: From each patient, both tumor and uninvolved lung, non-adjacent to tumor, were sampled.

Concerning this clone: The antigen remains unidentified.

Study results and limitations: Different pieces of the same tissue went to different assays, confounding technical variation with intratumor heterogeneity. TCRbeta sequencing showed higher T cell infiltration in tumors than uninvolved lung. Tumor T-cell fraction was not associated with recurrence-free survival.

The CDR3 is 14 amino acids. Trimming cost V 5 bases and J 2 bases, with 13 bases left between them. Germline V gives CDR1 MNHEY, CDR2 SVGAGI. Method: immunoSEQ multiplex PCR; TCRdb's copy keeps in-frame clones and lacks some. Of about 29,000 clones in the sample, around 85% were seen once. The sequencing input was lung tumor tissue. The gene calls are TRBV6-5 and TRBJ2-7; D remains unclear. The clonotype comes from a human donor with non-small cell lung cancer. The CDR3 loop is CASSRLRGTYEQYF. The CDR3 bases are TGTGCCAGCAGTCGGCTTCGTGGAACCTACGAGCAGTACTTC.